The 10 T cell receptor beta chains reported below all come from one sample, sequenced in a study of shared clonotypes between healthy human individuals. CD45RO-negative, CCR7-selected cells formed the naive CD8 fraction, which excluded terminally differentiated effector memory CD45RA+ cells. TCRdb keeps only in-frame clones here, not all; method: immunoSEQ multiplex PCR. The table shows a few million clones, with 90% to 95% occurring only once. The material sequenced was naive CD8+ T cells from PBMCs. These receptors were collected from a man aged 18-30 years in good health. Some clones in this sample may be carry-over from other donors' samples.

This chain links TRBV29-1 with TRBJ2-2; 7 bases are a match to TRBD2. This CDR3 comprises 14 residues. Losses at the gene ends were 5 bases for V and 6 bases for J; bases not matched to a gene: 9. Germline-derived CDR1 and CDR2 are SQVTM and ANQGSEA. The CDR3 DNA reads as TGCAGCGTTCTATCCGGGACTACGGCCGGGGAGCTGTTTTTT. Residues: CSVLSGTTAGELFF.

The V call is TRBV6-6, the J call TRBJ2-7; the match to TRBD2 covers 9 bases. Germline CDR1 MNHNY, CDR2 SVGAGI (reference sequence). The CDR3 totals 16 residues. The V and J ends lost 0 bases and 0 bases, in that order; junction bases with no gene match: 3. The CDR3 nucleotides read TGTGCCAGCAGTTACTCTCCAGCGGGAGGCTCCTACGAGCAGTACTTC. This codes for CASSYSPAGGSYEQYF.

Only one count was recorded for this clone. Being one base from a much bigger clone, this may be a read error. V is TRBV7-9 and J is TRBJ2-7; 10 nucleotides agree with TRBD2. The CDR3 length is 13 residues. Germline V gene sequence: CDR1 SEHNR, CDR2 FQNEAQ (reference sequence). The CDR3 coding sequence is TGTGCCGGCAGCTTAGCGGGGGGCTACGAGCAGTACTTC. Protein: CAGSLAGGYEQYF.

Concerning this clone itself: Distinct nucleotide sequences in the sample also encode this CDR3. This chain joins TRBV18 and TRBJ2-7; D may be TRBD2 (6 bases). From germline, CDR1 is KGHSH and CDR2 LQKENI. The CDR3 has 13 amino acids. Deletions cut 2 bases from V and 2 bases from J, with 7 bases between. The CDR3 nucleotides read TGTGCCAGCTCACCAGGGAGGACCTACGAGCAGTACTTC. Encoded protein: CASSPGRTYEQYF.

The chain has TRBV11-2 and TRBJ2-5; D unresolved. V was cut by 2 bases and J by 1 base, with 8 bases left in between. The CDR3 is made up of 14 amino acids. The germline V gene encodes CDR1 SGHAT and CDR2 FQNNGV. CDR3 residues: CASSLIPAQETQYF. Written as DNA, the CDR3 is TGTGCCAGCAGCTTAATTCCAGCCCAAGAGACCCAGTACTTC.

CDR3: CASSIRGANDDEQYF. The CDR3 region has the DNA TGTGCCAGTAGTATAAGAGGGGCCAATGATGACGAGCAGTACTTC. V usage is TRBV19 and J usage is TRBJ2-7, with D perhaps assigned TRBD1 or TRBD2 (5 bases each). This CDR3 comprises 15 residues. The germline CDR1 and CDR2 sequences are LNHDA and SQIVND (reference sequence). The germline V and J ends were trimmed by 2 bases and 5 bases, with 16 bases remaining between them.

The chain joins TRBV5-4 to TRBJ2-2, with D possibly being TRBD1 (6 bases). V lost 4 bases to trimming and J lost 1 base, with 11 bases between them. From germline, CDR1 is SGHNT and CDR2 YYREEE (reference sequence). The CDR3 is 15 residues long. CDR3 sequence (DNA): TGTGCCAGCAGCGATTGGACAGAGAACACCGGGGAGCTGTTTTTT. Translating it yields CASSDWTENTGELFF.

CDR3: CASSLAVDRVPSDTQYF. The CDR3 DNA follows: TGTGCCAGCAGCTTAGCCGTCGACAGGGTCCCCTCAGATACGCAGTATTTT. The chain links TRBV7-9 to TRBJ2-3, with 7 bases lining up with TRBD1. V shed 0 bases and J 4 bases; nucleotides not matched to a gene: 10. This CDR3 region has 17 residues. Germline assignment: CDR1 SEHNR and CDR2 FQNEAQ (reference sequence).

The gene calls are TRBV28 and TRBJ1-5; 7 bases match TRBD1. Germline-derived CDR1 and CDR2 are MDHEN and SYDVKM. Trimming at V came to 8 bases and at J to 2 bases, leaving 3 bases not matched to a gene. The CDR3 covers 13 residues. As DNA, the CDR3 is TGTGCCAGCCACGGGACAGGCAATCAGCCCCAGCATTTT. Its protein product is CASHGTGNQPQHF. Full variable domain (rest looked up from reference TRBV28 and TRBJ1-5): DVKVTQSSRYLVKRTGEKVFLECVQDMDHENMFWYRQDPGLGLRLIYFSYDVKMKEKGDIPEGYSVSREKKERFSLILESASTNQTSMYLCASHGTGNQPQHFGDGTRLSIL.

The chain combines TRBV4-1 with TRBJ2-3; no clear D gene. The ends were cut back, 5 bases at V and 5 bases at J, with 17 bases in the middle. The CDR3 loop spans 15 amino acids. Per germline, CDR1 MGHRA and CDR2 YSYEKL. As DNA, the CDR3 is TGCGCCAGCAGCGCTTCCGGCCCGCGGATAGATACGCAGTATTTT. This codes for CASSASGPRIDTQYF.